This TCR beta chain stems from a study of blood T cell repertoires in COVID-19. Study context: Acute and convalescent COVID-19 samples came from the United States, Italy and Spain. The cDNA or gDNA used as material had been derived from T cells, B-cell-depleted T cells, or PBMCs.

Those enrolled in Seattle joined during active infection and were followed longitudinally afterward. Trimming stripped 5 bases from V and 9 bases from J, with 14 bases between. Germline CDR1 reads SEHNR; CDR2 reads FQNEAQ (reference sequence). This CDR3 has 13 amino acids. Authors' analysis steps: Researchers report that nucleated cell counts were estimated from reference gene primer amplification. Generated by immunoSEQ multiplex PCR, the TCRdb table keeps only in-frame clones and is missing some. The V and J calls and clone size come from that table; D and trimming were worked out from the DNA. The data hold some 180,000 clones, with around 79% observed a single time.

This clonotype was obtained from a woman in her thirties or forties with COVID-19, enrolled during active disease. This rearrangement joins TRBV7-9 to TRBJ1-5; maybe TRBD1 (6 bases). Material: peripheral blood. The CDR3 DNA reads as TGTGCCAGCAGCCCGACAGGTATGGGGCCCCAGCATTTT. Translating it yields CASSPTGMGPQHF.